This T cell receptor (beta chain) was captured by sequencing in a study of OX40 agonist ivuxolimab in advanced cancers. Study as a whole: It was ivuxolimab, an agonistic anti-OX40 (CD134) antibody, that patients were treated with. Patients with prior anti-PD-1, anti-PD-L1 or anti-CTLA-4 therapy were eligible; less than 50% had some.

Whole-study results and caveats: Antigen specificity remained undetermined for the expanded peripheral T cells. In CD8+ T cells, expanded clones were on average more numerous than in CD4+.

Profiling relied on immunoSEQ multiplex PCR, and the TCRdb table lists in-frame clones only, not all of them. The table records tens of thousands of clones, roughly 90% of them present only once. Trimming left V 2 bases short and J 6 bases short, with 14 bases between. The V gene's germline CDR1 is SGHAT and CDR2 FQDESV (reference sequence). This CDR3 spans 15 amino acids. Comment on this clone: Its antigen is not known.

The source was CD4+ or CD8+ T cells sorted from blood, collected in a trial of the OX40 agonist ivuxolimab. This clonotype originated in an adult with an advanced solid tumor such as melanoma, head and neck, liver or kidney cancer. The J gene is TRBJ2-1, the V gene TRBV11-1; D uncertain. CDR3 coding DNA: TGTGCCAGCAGCTTACACCCCTCAAAACCCAATGAGCAGTTCTTC. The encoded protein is CASSLHPSKPNEQFF.